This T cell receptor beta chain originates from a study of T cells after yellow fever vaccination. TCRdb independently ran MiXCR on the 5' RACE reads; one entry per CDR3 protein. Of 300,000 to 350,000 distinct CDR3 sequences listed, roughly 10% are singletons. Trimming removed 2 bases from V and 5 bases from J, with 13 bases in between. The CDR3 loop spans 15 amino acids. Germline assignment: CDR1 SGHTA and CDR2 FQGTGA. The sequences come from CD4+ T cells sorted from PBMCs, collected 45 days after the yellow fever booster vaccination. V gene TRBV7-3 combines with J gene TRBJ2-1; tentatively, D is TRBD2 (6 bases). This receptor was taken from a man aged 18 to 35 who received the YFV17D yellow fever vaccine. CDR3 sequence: CASSLSGDRNNEQFF. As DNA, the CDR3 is TGTGCCAGCAGCTTATCGGGGGATAGGAACAATGAGCAGTTCTTC.